Each of the 2 T cell receptor beta chains below was sequenced from the same sample in a study of T cell changes during pregnancy in multiple sclerosis (dated by TCRdb to about 2019). Library construction relied on the immunoSEQ multiplex PCR assay. The table was pulled from immuneACCESS by TCRdb, which kept in-frame rearrangements only. Such tables lose some clones; where checked, under half of the loss comes from unresolved V genes, and the rest has no known cause. A total of 25,000 to 35,000 clones appear in this sample, just over 90% of them only once. Roughly 6.2% of the sample is in the top ten clones. The source was CD8+ T cells from peripheral blood mononuclear cells, collected before pregnancy. These TCRs come from a female donor with multiple sclerosis, enrolled in a pregnancy study.

V is TRBV7-2 and J is TRBJ2-3; 9 nucleotides line up with TRBD1. J was trimmed by 4 bases and V by 0 bases; bases with no gene match: 14. Germline V gives CDR1 SGHTA, CDR2 FQGNSA. The CDR3 is 19 amino acids. The chain's CDR3 is CASSLAYRSLGQGPDTQYF. The CDR3 DNA reads TGTGCCAGCAGCTTAGCGTATCGTTCCTTGGGACAGGGCCCAGATACGCAGTATTTT.

The chain is built from TRBV19 and TRBJ2-1, with 10 bases fitting TRBD2. The V and J ends lost 4 bases and 6 bases, in that order; junction bases with no gene match: 3. Germline V gives CDR1 LNHDA, CDR2 SQIVND (reference sequence). This CDR3 is built from 14 residues. In DNA, the CDR3 is TGTGCCAGTAGTACTCTAGCGGGAGTCAATGAGCAGTTCTTC. Translation gives CASSTLAGVNEQFF.